The rows below give T cell receptor beta chains drawn from one sample of a study of regulatory T cells in long-lasting Graves disease. TCRdb passed the multiplex PCR reads through MiXCR, listing each CDR3 protein once. The repertoire holds a few hundred thousand distinct CDR3 sequences, 20% to 25% seen once, with approximately 53% in the top ten. This specimen consisted of peripheral blood mononuclear cells (PBMCs), obtained when the disease was refractory, from a patient treated with antithyroid drugs. Receptor source: a female donor with Graves disease. Each CDR3 is given without its conserved first and last residue. A D gene is named only where the DNA matches it firmly.

D: TRBD1
V: TRBV12-3/TRBV12-4
CDR3: ASSFAGGSDEQY

D: .
V: TRBV15
CDR3: ATSRGGVGNQPQH

D: .
V: TRBV28
CDR3: ASSTVGGLGDTQY

D: .
V: TRBV7-2
CDR3: ASSRQYGGTIYNEQF

D: .
V: TRBV27
CDR3: ASSYSDSVETQY

D: .
V: TRBV28
CDR3: ASSYDSGGEVGQY

D: TRBD1
V: TRBV4-3
CDR3: ASSQSDRANEKLF

D: .
V: TRBV7-2
CDR3: ASSLVGAGRSPLH

D: .
V: TRBV6-2/TRBV6-3
CDR3: ASSYERMYEQY

D: TRBD1
V: TRBV6-1
CDR3: ASSGDRGRINSNQPQH

D: TRBD2
V: TRBV13
CDR3: ASSYVAGQETQY

D: .
V: TRBV3-1
CDR3: ASSQKIMGDTQY

D: .
V: TRBV4-1
CDR3: ASSQRDEAFREAF

D: .
V: TRBV5-6
CDR3: ASSLVGGAF

D: TRBD2
V: TRBV4-3
CDR3: ASSHTLAGDNEQF

D: .
V: TRBV28
CDR3: ASSPLGLGEQY

D: .
V: TRBV28
CDR3: ASSRSDQPAKNIQY

D: .
V: TRBV20-1
CDR3: SASGLNTDTQY

D: .
V: TRBV20-1
CDR3: SWTANTEAF

D: TRBD2
V: TRBV15
CDR3: ATSRAAAGGGYEQY

D: .
V: TRBV5-5
CDR3: ASSHDAGISYEQY

D: .
V: TRBV6-1
CDR3: ASSRAGKYGYT

D: .
V: TRBV18
CDR3: ASSPNRGRGRGNTEAF

D: TRBD1
V: TRBV11-2
CDR3: ASSLGGQGNYGYT

D: .
V: TRBV4-3
CDR3: ASSQDRATTGMNTEAF

D: .
V: TRBV6-1
CDR3: ASSRTGSQETQY

D: TRBD2
V: TRBV11-2
CDR3: ASSSAWTSGGNEQF

D: .
V: TRBV11-2
CDR3: ASSHPMGASEQY

D: TRBD1
V: TRBV28
CDR3: ASSSRTGGRGNIQY

D: .
V: TRBV6-1
CDR3: ASSQLDLNSGNTIY

D: .
V: TRBV29-1
CDR3: SVGLSGTQETQY

D: TRBD2
V: TRBV9
CDR3: ASSKEVGLAGGETQY

D: TRBD1
V: TRBV29-1
CDR3: SPTGLGELF

D: .
V: TRBV2
CDR3: ASSSRTAMNTEAF

D: .
V: TRBV7-2
CDR3: ASSWMTAVGGNTIY

D: .
V: TRBV2
CDR3: ASSEALRVLGQKSHEQY

D: .
V: TRBV28
CDR3: ASSPLRNTGELF

D: TRBD1
V: TRBV30
CDR3: ASGQRDEKLF

D: .
V: TRBV4-3
CDR3: ASSQETPGSGANVLT

D: .
V: TRBV7-9
CDR3: ASSLGGRSSYNSPLH

D: TRBD2
V: TRBV6-2/TRBV6-3
CDR3: ASSYSREGTYEQY

D: .
V: TRBV20-1
CDR3: SARSPTGGAYEQY

D: .
V: TRBV6-1
CDR3: ASSDAGTGNQPQH

D: TRBD1
V: TRBV7-2
CDR3: ASNGDSLLTGELF

D: TRBD1
V: TRBV4-1
CDR3: ASSHPFRDRVAYGYT

D: .
V: TRBV6-1
CDR3: ASSEVGRDEQY

D: TRBD2
V: TRBV7-8
CDR3: ASSPGGGQNIQY

D: .
V: TRBV28
CDR3: ASSQRGMMNTEAF

D: .
V: TRBV19
CDR3: ASSSSGGTEAF

D: .
V: TRBV29-1
CDR3: SVVFNGPSYRYT

D: .
V: TRBV2
CDR3: ASSDDYNEQF

D: TRBD1
V: TRBV6-1
CDR3: ASSRRGPSVAQY

D: .
V: TRBV27
CDR3: ASRQLSTDTQY

D: .
V: TRBV11-2
CDR3: ASSPPAYTEAF

D: .
V: TRBV6-1
CDR3: ASISAEDYGYT